The sequence of this T cell receptor beta chain was determined in a study of T cell responses to AZD1222 COVID-19 vaccine. This clone is a singleton in its sample. Trimming shortened V by 7 bases and J by 6 bases, and 15 bases separated the two germline ends. The CDR3 has 13 residues. In germline, CDR1 is LNHDA, CDR2 SQIVND (reference sequence). Only in-frame clones appear in the TCRdb table, and some are missing; sequencing was by immunoSEQ multiplex PCR. The sample yields 150,000 to 180,000 clones, roughly nine tenths seen once. Sequencing used peripheral blood, obtained on day 0 of MenACWY control vaccination. The sequence derives from an adult in good health. J is TRBJ1-2 and V is TRBV19; weak D call: TRBD1 (6 bases). The CDR3 loop reads CASTPGGADGYTF. In DNA form, the CDR3 reads TGTGCCAGTACCCCGGGGGGGGCAGATGGCTACACCTTC. Drawing the rest from reference TRBV19 and TRBJ1-2, the complete variable domain is DGGITQSPKYLFRKEGQNVTLSCEQNLNHDAMYWYRQDPGQGLRLIYYSQIVNDFQKGDIAEGYSVSREKKESFPLTVTSAQKNPTAFYLCASTPGGADGYTFGSGTRLTVV.